The entry that follows covers one TCR beta chain sequence. The data were taken from a study of blood T cell repertoires in COVID-19. The germline gives CDR1 MDHEN, CDR2 SYDVKM. The V and J ends lost 4 bases and 0 bases respectively, with 16 bases between them. The CDR3 has 17 residues. Data came from immunoSEQ multiplex PCR; TCRdb stores just in-frame clones and leaves some out. The sample carries more than 300,000 clones, around nine tenths recorded once. The gene calls are TRBV28 and TRBJ2-1, with D perhaps TRBD2 (5 bases). The TCR was taken from a woman aged 65 to 85 with COVID-19, enrolled during active disease. The specimen sequenced was peripheral blood. This CDR3 reads CASSSPSSESSYNEQFF. In DNA, the CDR3 is TGTGCCAGCAGTTCCCCGAGTAGCGAAAGCTCCTACAATGAGCAGTTCTTC.